This TCR beta chain was observed in a study of shared T cell receptors in the human thymus. Sequencing was performed with immunoSEQ multiplex PCR; in TCRdb, only in-frame clones are kept and a portion is missing. The sample lists roughly 660,000 clones; approximately 90% were seen once. V was clipped by 7 bases and J by 4 bases, with 20 bases between them. The CDR3 is 15 amino acids. Germline V gene sequence: CDR1 MDHEN, CDR2 SYDVKM. This sample was also put to use in a study of human thymus T cells.

The sequence was obtained from a boy less than two years old with a congenital heart defect. Source material: thymocytes. The chain uses TRBV28 and TRBJ2-7, with D possibly matching TRBD1 (6 bases). In DNA form, the CDR3 reads TGTGCCAGCAATAAACGAACCGGGACACCGTACGAGCAGTACTTC. Translating gives CASNKRTGTPYEQYF.